A single sample gave rise to the 29 T cell receptor beta chains below, sequenced in a study of OX40 agonist ivuxolimab in advanced cancers. Using immunoSEQ multiplex PCR, the repertoire was profiled, and TCRdb retains in-frame clones only, with some absent. Among roughly 35,000 clones listed, roughly 82% were seen once. The source material was CD4+ or CD8+ T cells sorted from blood, sampled in a trial of the OX40 agonist ivuxolimab. The receptors here all came from an adult with an advanced solid tumor such as melanoma, head and neck, liver or kidney cancer.

This chain links TRBV11-2 with TRBJ2-5; TRBD2 matches at 7 bases. Germline V gives CDR1 SGHAT, CDR2 FQNNGV. The trim removed 3 bases at V and 4 bases at J, leaving 2 bases unmatched. The CDR3 loop spans 13 amino acids. The CDR3 protein is CASSFTGGETQYF. In nucleotides, the CDR3 is TGTGCCAGCAGCTTTACGGGGGGAGAGACCCAGTACTTC.

The chain carries TRBV5-1 and TRBJ2-5; D is possibly TRBD1 (5 bases). Germline V gene data show CDR1 as SGHRS and CDR2 as YFSETQ. This CDR3 has 14 amino acids. V lost 4 bases, J lost 1 base, and 11 bases lay in between. The CDR3 region has the DNA TGCGCCAGCAGCCCGGAAGGGGCCCAAGAGACCCAGTACTTC. It yields the protein CASSPEGAQETQYF.

The chain uses TRBV7-9 and TRBJ2-7, with D unresolved. Between the trimmed V and J ends, which lost 4 bases and 2 bases, there was a span of 12 bases. The CDR3 is made up of 14 amino acids. Germline CDR1 and CDR2: SEHNR and FQNEAQ (reference sequence). CDR3 amino acids: CASSSPQLTYEQYF. CDR3 sequence (DNA): TGTGCCAGCAGCTCACCTCAGCTTACCTACGAGCAGTACTTC.

This sequence joins TRBV30 and TRBJ1-6; no clear D. The ends were cut back, 2 bases at V and 6 bases at J, with 8 bases in the middle. Germline V gene sequence: CDR1 GTSNPN, CDR2 SVGIG (reference sequence). The CDR3 covers 13 residues. The CDR3 DNA sequence: TGTGCCTGGAGTACGGATATTAATTCACCCCTCCACTTT. As protein: CAWSTDINSPLHF.

The chain is built from TRBV19 and TRBJ1-4; D unresolved. CDR3 length equals 11 residues. Trimming cost V 9 bases and J 10 bases, with 12 bases left between them. The germline V gene encodes CDR1 LNHDA and CDR2 SQIVND (reference sequence). The CDR3 coding sequence is TGTGCCAGCACAGACCTAGGAAAACTGTTTTTT. It specifies CASTDLGKLFF.

The chain links TRBV7-3 to TRBJ1-2; 7 positions agree with TRBD1. V trimming: 2 bases; J trimming: 8 bases; junction bases outside the gene matches: 8. This CDR3 contains 14 residues. The germline CDR1 and CDR2 sequences are SGHTA and FQGTGA. CDR3 amino acids: CASSLWQGEGGYTF. CDR3 nucleotide sequence: TGTGCCAGCAGCTTATGGCAGGGGGAAGGAGGCTACACCTTC.

This clone has just one count. The chain carries TRBV19 and TRBJ2-1; D remains ambiguous. The length of the CDR3 is 14 residues. Deletions cut 5 bases from V and 4 bases from J, with 12 bases between. Germline CDR1 is LNHDA and CDR2 is SQIVND (reference sequence). CDR3: CASSGQVIYNEQFF. The CDR3 nucleotides are TGTGCCAGTAGTGGGCAGGTTATATACAATGAGCAGTTCTTC. Based on the CDR3 plus reference TRBV19 and TRBJ2-1, the full variable domain is DGGITQSPKYLFRKEGQNVTLSCEQNLNHDAMYWYRQDPGQGLRLIYYSQIVNDFQKGDIAEGYSVSREKKESFPLTVTSAQKNPTAFYLCASSGQVIYNEQFFGPGTRLTVL.

The V gene is TRBV7-2, the J gene TRBJ1-2, with TRBD1 identical over 8 bases. Germline CDR1 SGHTA, CDR2 FQGNSA. This CDR3 is 13 amino acids long. J lost 5 bases, V lost 5 bases, and 4 bases had no gene match. The DNA of the CDR3 is TGTGCCAGCAGCCCGGACAGGGAGTATGGCTACACCTTC. It codes for CASSPDREYGYTF. Together with reference TRBV7-2 and TRBJ1-2, the CDR3 gives the full variable domain: GAGVSQSPSNKVTEKGKDVELRCDPISGHTALYWYRQSLGQGLEFLIYFQGNSAPDKSGLPSDRFSAERTGGSVSTLTIQRTQQEDSAVYLCASSPDREYGYTFGSGTRLTVV.

V gene TRBV2 combines with J gene TRBJ2-7; D is perhaps TRBD1 (6 bases). V lost 5 bases to trimming and J lost 9 bases, with 20 bases between them. The germline V gene encodes CDR1 SNHLY and CDR2 FYNNEI. CDR3 size: 14 residues. This chain's CDR3 is CASSFSGMVGGQYF. The DNA for the CDR3 is TGTGCCAGCAGTTTTTCAGGAATGGTAGGGGGGCAGTACTTC.

V gene TRBV7-6 combines with J gene TRBJ2-2; 12 bases agree with TRBD2. The V and J ends lost 5 bases and 4 bases, in that order; junction bases with no gene match: 8. This CDR3 has 17 residues. The germline gives CDR1 SGHVS, CDR2 FNYEAQ. The CDR3 nucleotides read TGTGCCAGCAGCAACGGGCTAGCGGGAGGGGCCACCGGGGAGCTGTTTTTT. Its protein is CASSNGLAGGATGELFF.

The chain recombines TRBV2 with TRBJ2-6; 7 nucleotides match TRBD1. From germline, CDR1 is SNHLY and CDR2 FYNNEI. The CDR3 has 17 amino acids. The ends lost 7 bases at V and 1 base at J; junction bases unmatched: 10. CDR3: CASNAGTARSGANVLTF. The CDR3 region has the DNA TGTGCCAGCAACGCCGGGACAGCGCGTTCTGGGGCCAACGTCCTGACTTTC. The complete variable domain, with remaining parts taken from reference TRBV2 and TRBJ2-6, reads EPEVTQTPSHQVTQMGQEVILRCVPISNHLYFYWYRQILGQKVEFLVSFYNNEISEKSEIFDDQFSVERPDGSNFTLKIRSTKLEDSAMYFCASNAGTARSGANVLTFGAGSRLTVL.

The chain has TRBV2 and TRBJ2-5, with 10 bases matching TRBD1. The J segment lost 2 bases and the V segment lost 11 bases, leaving 8 bases of the junction unmatched. CDR3 length: 14 amino acids. Germline CDR1 SNHLY, CDR2 FYNNEI. The chain's CDR3 is CASSRDRGQETQYF. CDR3 in DNA: TGTGCCTCCAGCCGGGACAGGGGACAAGAGACCCAGTACTTC.

This chain uses TRBV18 with TRBJ1-2, with D possibly being TRBD1 (5 bases). Germline assignment: CDR1 KGHSH and CDR2 LQKENI. CDR3 length: 14 residues. Trimming left V 0 bases short and J 8 bases short, with 13 bases between. CDR3 residues: CASSPPEGRRGYTF. CDR3 in DNA: TGTGCCAGCTCACCACCGGAGGGGCGCAGAGGCTACACCTTC.

The V gene is TRBV19, the J gene TRBJ2-4; 10 nucleotides agree with TRBD2. The V gene's germline CDR1 is LNHDA and CDR2 SQIVND (reference sequence). The CDR3 has 15 amino acids. V shed 2 bases, J shed 6 bases, and the junction held 4 bases outside the gene matches. The CDR3 sequence is CASSISGGDGNIQYF. As DNA, the CDR3 is TGTGCCAGTAGTATAAGCGGGGGGGATGGAAACATTCAGTACTTC.

The chain recombines TRBV6-1 with TRBJ2-1; 9 bases align to TRBD1. Trimming cost V 7 bases and J 2 bases; bases outside gene matches: 3. Germline values: CDR1 MNHNS, CDR2 SASEGT. CDR3 size: 14 residues. For the CDR3, the DNA is TGTGCCAGCACTAGACAGGGGGCCTACAATGAGCAGTTCTTC. Amino acid sequence: CASTRQGAYNEQFF.

V gene TRBV7-3 combines with J gene TRBJ2-3, with D perhaps TRBD2 (7 bases). In germline, CDR1 is SGHTA, CDR2 FQGTGA. This CDR3 is 17 amino acids long. Trimming took off 4 bases at V and 4 bases at J, with 21 bases between the two ends. The CDR3, as DNA: TGTGCCAGCAGCTCCCCCGGTGGGGGGGGCTTGGCAGATACGCAGTATTTT. Its translation: CASSSPGGGGLADTQYF.

The gene calls are TRBV6-5 and TRBJ2-7; 8 bases agree with TRBD2. Germline CDR1 MNHEY, CDR2 SVGAGI. V shed 4 bases and J 6 bases; nucleotides not matched to a gene: 14. The CDR3 consists of 16 residues. Written as DNA, the CDR3 is TGTGCCAGCAGTTCACTCGCGAGCGGGAGACGTACCGAGCAGTACTTC. Translated: CASSSLASGRRTEQYF.

The gene calls are TRBV30 and TRBJ2-1; D perhaps matches TRBD2 (6 bases). Germline lookup yields CDR1 GTSNPN and CDR2 SVGIG (reference sequence). The V gene lost 0 bases and the J gene lost 2 bases, with 11 bases spanning the gap. The CDR3 has 15 residues. The CDR3 spells CAWSVRRAAYNEQFF. The CDR3 DNA reads TGTGCCTGGAGTGTCAGGAGGGCCGCCTACAATGAGCAGTTCTTC.

The chain has TRBV19 and TRBJ2-7; D is perhaps TRBD1 (7 bases). Germline V CDR1 and CDR2: LNHDA, SQIVND (reference sequence). V was clipped by 2 bases and J by 0 bases, with 17 bases between them. The CDR3 is 17 amino acids. The CDR3 loop is CASSIRVADRPSYEQYF. For the CDR3, the DNA is TGTGCCAGTAGTATAAGAGTAGCGGACAGGCCCTCCTACGAGCAGTACTTC.

The V and J genes are TRBV9 and TRBJ2-3; no firm D call. Trimming cost V 0 bases and J 1 base, with 3 bases left between them. CDR1 is SGDLS and CDR2 is YYNGEE in the germline V gene. The CDR3 runs to 13 residues. The DNA of the CDR3 is TGTGCCAGCAGCGTAGGTGGCACAGATACGCAGTATTTT. It codes for CASSVGGTDTQYF. Using reference TRBV9 and TRBJ2-3 for the parts outside the CDR3, the full variable domain is DSGVTQTPKHLITATGQRVTLRCSPRSGDLSVYWYQQSLDQGLQFLIQYYNGEERAKGNILERFSAQQFPDLHSELNLSSLELGDSALYFCASSVGGTDTQYFGPGTRLTVL.

This rearrangement joins TRBV30 to TRBJ1-2, with D possibly TRBD1 on 5 matching bases. Trimming took 0 bases from V and 3 from J, leaving 11 bases between them. CDR3 length: 14 amino acids. CDR1 GTSNPN and CDR2 SVGIG come from the germline V gene (reference sequence). CDR3 region: CAWSVGAGDYGYTF. CDR3 nucleotide sequence: TGTGCCTGGAGTGTAGGGGCGGGCGACTATGGCTACACCTTC.

The chain couples TRBV6-1 to TRBJ2-3; 7 positions agree with TRBD1. This CDR3 has 15 residues. With 7 bases clipped from V and 3 bases from J, the junction kept 10 bases outside the gene matches. Germline values: CDR1 MNHNS, CDR2 SASEGT. The DNA for the CDR3 is TGTGCCAGCAATCCGGGACAGCAAGGAACAGATACGCAGTATTTT. This sequence encodes CASNPGQQGTDTQYF.

V gene TRBV19 combines with J gene TRBJ2-6, with D maybe TRBD2 (6 bases). The CDR3 has 16 amino acids. Per the germline V gene, CDR1 is LNHDA and CDR2 is SQIVND (reference sequence). V lost 1 base to trimming and J lost 0 bases, with 7 bases between them. CDR3 DNA sequence: TGTGCCAGTAGTATAGTGGGGGGCTCTGGGGCCAACGTCCTGACTTTC. Translation: CASSIVGGSGANVLTF.

The V gene is TRBV2, the J gene TRBJ1-2; weak D call: TRBD1 (5 bases). V shed 6 bases and J shed 4 bases, with 15 bases lying between them. The CDR3 runs to 14 residues. In germline, CDR1 is SNHLY, CDR2 FYNNEI. The CDR3, as DNA: TGTGCCAGCAGCGAGACCCGACAGAGCTATGGCTACACCTTC. It specifies CASSETRQSYGYTF.

The chain has TRBV6-5 and TRBJ2-3; 8 nucleotides align to TRBD2. CDR3 length equals 14 residues. Germline loops: CDR1 MNHEY, CDR2 SVGAGI. Trimming removed 7 bases from V and 8 bases from J; junction bases left unmatched: 11. The CDR3 region is CASKKAGAPGTQYF. The CDR3 DNA follows: TGTGCCAGCAAGAAAGCGGGAGCACCGGGTACGCAGTATTTT.

This chain joins TRBV4-1 and TRBJ1-5; D is unclear. The CDR3 extends over 13 amino acids. V lost 6 bases and J lost 4, with 10 bases in between. Germline assignment: CDR1 MGHRA and CDR2 YSYEKL. CDR3 coding DNA: TGCGCCAGCAGTGGAGACGCTAATCAGCCCCAGCATTTT. This encodes CASSGDANQPQHF.

The chain combines TRBV19 with TRBJ1-6; 9 positions agree with TRBD1. Germline values: CDR1 LNHDA, CDR2 SQIVND (reference sequence). After removal of 7 bases from V and 3 bases from J, the junction contained 4 bases not matched to a gene. The CDR3 is 15 residues long. CDR3 coding DNA: TGTGCCAGTAAGGCGGGACAGGGCTATAATTCACCCCTCCACTTT. Its translation: CASKAGQGYNSPLHF.

This rearrangement joins TRBV7-9 to TRBJ2-7, with TRBD2 as a possible D gene (6 bases). Trimming left V 5 bases short and J 4 bases short, with 15 bases between. Germline loops: CDR1 SEHNR, CDR2 FQNEAQ (reference sequence). This CDR3 region has 14 residues. The CDR3 region is CASSQPMGGYEQYF. CDR3 coding DNA: TGTGCCAGCAGCCAACCGATGGGGGGATACGAGCAGTACTTC. The full variable domain, in which reference TRBV7-9 and TRBJ2-7 provide the parts outside the CDR3, is DTGVSQNPRHKITKRGQNVTFRCDPISEHNRLYWYRQTLGQGPEFLTYFQNEAQLEKSRLLSDRFSAERPKGSFSTLEIQRTEQGDSAMYLCASSQPMGGYEQYFGPGTRLTVT.

The J gene is TRBJ2-2, the V gene TRBV6-1, with 12 bases identical to TRBD2. The V and J ends lost 7 bases and 7 bases, in that order; junction bases with no gene match: 4. The CDR3 runs to 14 residues. Germline V gene data show CDR1 as MNHNS and CDR2 as SASEGT. CDR3 residues: CASKGLAGHGELFF. The CDR3 bases are TGTGCCAGCAAGGGACTAGCGGGCCACGGGGAGCTGTTTTTT.